The source of this T cell receptor beta chain is a study of Ad26.COV2.S vaccination and SARS-CoV-2 variants. Findings and caveats of the study: Measurements of TCR breadth and depth may have given underestimates of the total T cell responses.

Details on this clone: Antigen: not known.

Generated by immunoSEQ multiplex PCR, the TCRdb table keeps only in-frame clones and is missing some. Of 43,000 or so clones detected, 75% to 85% appear once; the ten largest clones hold around half. The sample here was peripheral blood, taken after recovery from COVID-19. The sequence was obtained from a human donor who had recovered from COVID-19.

In DNA form, the CDR3 reads TGTGCCAGCAGCCAAGATAGCACGGCCTTGAACACTGAAGCTTTCTTT. Its protein product is CASSQDSTALNTEAFF. V is TRBV14 and J is TRBJ1-1, with D hard to call. The CDR3 contains 16 residues. Germline assignment: CDR1 SGHDN and CDR2 FVKESK. The V end was cut by 0 bases, the J end by 0 bases, with 11 bases between.